This record looks at one T cell receptor (beta chain) sequence and its context. Its specificity is unknown. Measured with immunoSEQ multiplex PCR; TCRdb has only the in-frame clones, and not every one. The data contain approximately 77,000 clones, about 80% of them singletons. Looked up from germline, CDR1 is LGHNA and CDR2 is YNFKEQ. The trim removed 2 bases at V and 0 bases at J, leaving 9 bases unmatched. CDR3 length: 19 residues. The data belong to a study of radiotherapy plus CTLA-4 blockade in lung cancer. General observations from the study: In blood, after radiotherapy plus ipilimumab, tumor-derived TCR clones expanded.

This sequence joins TRBV4-2 and TRBJ2-3; 12 nucleotides match TRBD2. This specimen was peripheral blood, taken from a patient treated with radiotherapy plus ipilimumab. This clonotype was obtained from a human donor with non-small cell lung cancer who had stable disease on radiotherapy plus ipilimumab. The DNA for the CDR3 is TGTGCCAGCAGCCAACAAACTAGCGGGGGGCCTACTAGCACAGATACGCAGTATTTT. Protein: CASSQQTSGGPTSTDTQYF.